This passage covers 10 T cell receptor beta chains from one sample sequenced in a study of blood T cell repertoires in COVID-19. Here immunoSEQ multiplex PCR was the method, and the copy in TCRdb shows in-frame clones only, minus some. The sample includes some 300,000 clones, 88% of them seen just once. Sequencing was performed on PBMCs or T cells enriched from blood (not recorded which). The receptors come from a woman in her sixties in a cohort exposed to, infected with or recovered from COVID-19 (not recorded which).

The CDR3, as DNA: TGCGCCAGCAGCTTTTCATTGAACACTGAAGCTTTCTTT. It encodes CASSFSLNTEAFF. This chain joins TRBV5-1 and TRBJ1-1, with D hard to call. Per germline, CDR1 SGHRS and CDR2 YFSETQ. This CDR3 has 13 residues. V gave up 2 bases and J gave up 0 bases, with 5 bases separating them.

The rearrangement joins TRBV19 to TRBJ2-1; 10 positions agree with TRBD2. The germline V gene has CDR1 LNHDA and CDR2 SQIVND (reference sequence). The CDR3 consists of 16 residues. J was trimmed by 6 bases and V by 7 bases; bases with no gene match: 12. This CDR3 is CASTQTGTSVPNEQFF. The CDR3 region has the DNA TGTGCCAGTACCCAAACCGGGACTAGCGTCCCCAATGAGCAGTTCTTC.

The rearrangement links TRBV10-3 to TRBJ2-7; 8 bases map to TRBD2. The CDR3 covers 14 residues. Germline V CDR1 and CDR2: ENHRY, SYGVKD. With 6 bases clipped from V and 5 bases from J, the junction kept 9 bases outside the gene matches. The CDR3 sequence: CAIRGAGAGDEQYF. Written as DNA, the CDR3 is TGTGCCATCAGGGGAGCGGGAGCGGGCGACGAGCAGTACTTC.

The CDR3 DNA reads TGTGCCATCAGTTCCGGGACAGGGGGTGAAAAACTGTTTTTT. Amino acid sequence: CAISSGTGGEKLFF. The chain employs TRBV10-3 and TRBJ1-4, with 11 bases identical to TRBD1. This CDR3 is built from 14 residues. J was trimmed by 7 bases and V by 5 bases; bases with no gene match: 3. Germline assignment: CDR1 ENHRY and CDR2 SYGVKD.

This chain joins TRBV5-1 and TRBJ2-1; D is undetermined. Germline CDR1 is SGHRS and CDR2 is YFSETQ. The CDR3 runs to 15 residues. Trimming shortened V by 3 bases and J by 0 bases, and 10 bases separated the two germline ends. CDR3: CASSSTLSSYNEQFF. CDR3 sequence (DNA): TGCGCCAGCAGCTCAACCTTGAGCTCCTACAATGAGCAGTTCTTC.

This chain uses TRBV5-1 with TRBJ2-1; 7 positions agree with TRBD1. The J segment lost 8 bases and the V segment lost 4 bases, leaving 6 bases of the junction unmatched. This CDR3 spans 13 amino acids. Germline V CDR1 and CDR2: SGHRS, YFSETQ. The CDR3 protein is CASSTDRTHEQFF. The CDR3 nucleotides are TGCGCCAGCAGCACGGACAGGACCCATGAGCAGTTCTTC.

V gene TRBV7-2 combines with J gene TRBJ2-5; 7 positions match TRBD2. The CDR3 extends over 16 amino acids. Germline V gene lookup returns CDR1 SGHTA and CDR2 FQGNSA. V shed 5 bases, J shed 2 bases, and the junction held 11 bases outside the gene matches. The CDR3 DNA sequence: TGTGCCAGCAGCCAGGAGGGTAGCGGGTGGCAAGAGACCCAGTACTTC. It is translated as CASSQEGSGWQETQYF.

The J gene is TRBJ2-3, the V gene TRBV7-6; 7 nucleotides align to TRBD1. The CDR3 length is 15 residues. CDR1 is SGHVS, CDR2 FNYEAQ, per germline. Trimming cost V 5 bases and J 1 base; bases outside gene matches: 6. Here the CDR3 reads CASSTRQGGTDTQYF. The DNA for the CDR3 is TGTGCCAGCAGCACCCGACAGGGCGGCACAGATACGCAGTATTTT.

This clone was seen just once. The rearrangement uses TRBV19 and TRBJ2-5; weak D call: TRBD1 (5 bases). Germline loops: CDR1 LNHDA, CDR2 SQIVND (reference sequence). V lost 5 bases and J lost 1, with 17 bases in between. The CDR3 spans 16 residues. CDR3 amino acids: CASSLIIGDRQETQYF. The DNA of the CDR3 is TGTGCCAGTAGTCTAATCATAGGGGATCGCCAAGAGACCCAGTACTTC.

The rearrangement uses TRBV24-1 and TRBJ1-5, with D unresolved. CDR3 length: 14 residues. Looked up from germline, CDR1 is KGHDR and CDR2 is SFDVKD. V lost 0 bases and J lost 7, with 9 bases in between. The CDR3 protein is CATSDLQSGQPQHF. CDR3 DNA sequence: TGTGCCACCAGTGATTTGCAAAGCGGGCAGCCCCAGCATTTT.